This is a list of T cell receptor beta chains from one sample in a study of T cell responses to AZD1222 COVID-19 vaccine. The assay was immunoSEQ multiplex PCR, and TCRdb's table has in-frame clones only and misses some. The sample lists around 130,000 clones; 85% to 95% were seen once. Sequenced material: peripheral blood, taken on day 0 of AZD1222 vaccination. These receptors originate from an adult in good health. Each CDR3 is given with its conserved first and last residue. A D gene is named only where the DNA matches it firmly. For some rows the clone size is stated as once, few or many, or as a class when expanded; others skip it.

size	V	D	J	DNA	CDR3
NA	TRBV5-1	NA	TRBJ2-4	TGCGCCAGCAGTTCCGTATCTGGAGGCATTCAGTACTTC	CASSSVSGGIQYF
NA	TRBV30	TRBD1	TRBJ1-1	TGTGCCTGCCCAGACAGGGCGGGGGAAGCTTTCTTT	CACPDRAGEAFF
few	TRBV4-1	NA	TRBJ1-3	TGCGCCAGCAGCCAGAGCCCAGGGGCCGCCGGAAACACCATATATTTT	CASSQSPGAAGNTIYF
few	TRBV7-2	TRBD2	TRBJ2-1	TGTGCCAGCAGGCCGCCAAGCGGGAGCTCCTACAATGAGCAGTTCTTC	CASRPPSGSSYNEQFF
NA	TRBV28	NA	TRBJ1-1	TGTGCCGGTACACAGGGATGGGGCACTGAAGCTTTCTTT	CAGTQGWGTEAFF
NA	TRBV6-5	NA	TRBJ2-5	TGTGCCAGCGGCGATGGGGGATTTCGGGAGACCCAGTACTTC	CASGDGGFRETQYF
NA	TRBV19	NA	TRBJ2-1	TGTGCCAGTAGTAATCCTAGAAGAATACGCGATGAGCAGTTCTTC	CASSNPRRIRDEQFF
NA	TRBV2	TRBD2	TRBJ2-1	TGTGCCAGCAAGCGGGAGGTCAACTACAATGAGCAGTTCTTC	CASKREVNYNEQFF
NA	TRBV7-2	NA	TRBJ2-7	TGTGCCAGCAGCAAAGATAGAGGAACGGGGGAGCAGTACTTC	CASSKDRGTGEQYF
NA	TRBV9	NA	TRBJ2-1	TGTGCCAGCAGCGTAGCTGGAAGCCACTACAATGAGCAGTTCTTC	CASSVAGSHYNEQFF
NA	TRBV9	NA	TRBJ2-7	TGTGCCAGCAGCGTAGAAGCCGGGACCCCCTACGAGCAGTACTTC	CASSVEAGTPYEQYF
once	TRBV6-5	NA	TRBJ2-7	TGTGCCAGCAGCCGAGGTGGTCCACGGTACTTC	CASSRGGPRYF
NA	TRBV7-9	TRBD1	TRBJ2-3	TGTGCCAGCAGCTTAAAGGGGGCTTATGCAGATACGCAGTATTTT	CASSLKGAYADTQYF
NA	TRBV4-1	NA	TRBJ1-1	TGCGCCAGCAGCCAAGGGGTAGGGAACACTGAAGCTTTCTTT	CASSQGVGNTEAFF
NA	TRBV20-1	NA	TRBJ1-5	TGCAGTGCTAGTTTCAGCCCAGGCGGTCAGCCCCAGCATTTT	CSASFSPGGQPQHF
NA	TRBV18	NA	TRBJ1-5	TGTGCCAGCTCACTAACGGCAGGGGACAATAGCAATCAGCCCCAGCATTTT	CASSLTAGDNSNQPQHF
once	TRBV3-1/TRBV3-2	TRBD1	TRBJ1-4	TGTGCCAGCAGCCTGAGGACAGGGGATGAAAAACTGTTTTTT	CASSLRTGDEKLFF
NA	TRBV2	NA	TRBJ2-7	TGTGCCAGCAGGGCAAGTCTCCCCCCTAACGAGCAGTACTTC	CASRASLPPNEQYF
NA	TRBV18	NA	TRBJ2-7	TGTGCCAGCTCACCAATTGGAGGGGGATTCTACGAGCAGTACTTC	CASSPIGGGFYEQYF
NA	TRBV7-9	NA	TRBJ2-7	TGTGCCAGCAGCTTAGCGCTGGGGGCCTACGAGCAGTACTTC	CASSLALGAYEQYF
NA	TRBV20-1	NA	TRBJ2-5	TGCAGTGCTAGTGCAACGGGACGGCAGTTAAAGACCCAGTACTTC	CSASATGRQLKTQYF
NA	TRBV10-2	NA	TRBJ2-7	TGCGCCAGCAGTGAGTCTACAGGAGCCTACTACGAGCAGTACTTC	CASSESTGAYYEQYF
NA	TRBV4-1	NA	TRBJ2-1	TGCGCCAGCAGCCAAGACAACTCGAGGGTTGGTAAGAATGAGCAGTTCTTC	CASSQDNSRVGKNEQFF
once	TRBV27	NA	TRBJ1-3	TGTGCCAGCAAGGATTTCTTCTCTGGAAACACCATATATTTT	CASKDFFSGNTIYF
once	TRBV5-8	NA	TRBJ1-5	TGTGCCAGCAGCTTGGACAGGAGTCAGCCCCAGCATTTT	CASSLDRSQPQHF
few	TRBV27	NA	TRBJ2-7	TGTGCCAGCAGTGCAGGAACAGTGGGAGACTACGAGCAGTACTTC	CASSAGTVGDYEQYF
NA	TRBV5-4	NA	TRBJ2-2	TGTGCCAGCAGCTTGGACTCCCTGAAGACCGGGGAGCTGTTTTTT	CASSLDSLKTGELFF
NA	TRBV20-1	NA	TRBJ2-5	TGCGGGGCGGGAACCGAGACCCAGTACTTC	CGAGTETQYF
NA	TRBV13	NA	TRBJ1-1	TGTGCCAGCAGCTTAGATTTTTTGGGAAATGAAGCTTTCTTT	CASSLDFLGNEAFF
NA	TRBV3-1/TRBV3-2	TRBD2	TRBJ2-1	TGTGCCAGCAGCCATCGACTAGCGGGAGATCGGAATGAGCAGTTCTTC	CASSHRLAGDRNEQFF
NA	TRBV6-1	NA	TRBJ1-2	TGTGCCAGCAGTGAAGCGGCGGGAATGAAAGGCTACACCTTC	CASSEAAGMKGYTF
NA	TRBV28	TRBD1	TRBJ2-1	TGTGCCAGCAGTCCCACCTCGGCAGGGGGCGTTACCACAGTCTACAATGAGCAGTTCTTC	CASSPTSAGGVTTVYNEQFF
NA	TRBV11-2	NA	TRBJ2-1	TGTGCCAGCAAGTCCGTCCGTGGGGGAGCCAATGAGCAGTTCTTC	CASKSVRGGANEQFF
NA	TRBV28	NA	TRBJ1-2	TGTGCCAGCAGACCTCGAACAATAAGCCGCCATGGCTACACCTTC	CASRPRTISRHGYTF
NA	TRBV19	TRBD2	TRBJ2-1	TGTGCCAGTACTAAGCGGGGGTACCTCGATGAGCAGTTCTTC	CASTKRGYLDEQFF
NA	TRBV12-5	NA	TRBJ1-5	TGTGCTAGTGGTTTGGTAACGGGAGGCGGCAATCAGCCCCAGCATTTT	CASGLVTGGGNQPQHF
NA	TRBV18	TRBD1	TRBJ2-7	TGTGCCAGCTCACCACCGGGACAGGGATGGAACGAGCAGTACTTC	CASSPPGQGWNEQYF
NA	TRBV30	NA	TRBJ1-6	TGTGCCTGGCACAGAGGCTCCTATAATTCACCCCTCCACTTT	CAWHRGSYNSPLHF
NA	TRBV2	NA	TRBJ1-1	TGTGCCAGCAGTGAATTGGGGAACACTGAAGCTTTCTTT	CASSELGNTEAFF
NA	TRBV10-3	NA	TRBJ1-2	TGTGCCATCAGCATGTCTACAGGGAGAACGGATGGCTACACCTTC	CAISMSTGRTDGYTF
once	TRBV3-1/TRBV3-2	NA	TRBJ1-2	TGTGCCAGCAGCCAAGATTCCGGTGGGGGAGGTGGCTACACCTTC	CASSQDSGGGGGYTF
NA	TRBV7-2	NA	TRBJ2-7	TGTGCCAGCAGCTTAGGAGGTCCCATGGGCTACGAGCAGTACTTC	CASSLGGPMGYEQYF
NA	TRBV28	NA	TRBJ2-1	TGTGCCAGCAGCCCCGGAGGCTTCCCCGAGTTGCTCTTC	CASSPGGFPELLF
NA	TRBV5-6	NA	TRBJ2-7	TGTGCCAGCAGCTTACCAGTTCCCTACGAGCAGTACTTC	CASSLPVPYEQYF
NA	TRBV19	NA	TRBJ2-7	TGTGCCAGTAGTGCACAGGTTTTCTCCGAGCAGTACTTC	CASSAQVFSEQYF
NA	TRBV4-1	TRBD1	TRBJ1-5	TGCGCCAGCAGCCCGGGACAGGGGGCGAATCAGCCCCAGCATTTT	CASSPGQGANQPQHF
NA	TRBV4-1	NA	TRBJ1-2	TGCGCCAGCAGCCAAGATAATGCCGGCACCTATGGCTACACCTTC	CASSQDNAGTYGYTF
NA	TRBV3-1/TRBV3-2	NA	TRBJ2-7	TGTGCCAGCAGCCAAGCCTACGAGCAGTACTTC	CASSQAYEQYF
NA	TRBV7-2	TRBD2	TRBJ2-2	TGTGCCAGCACAACGACTAGCGGAAGTTTCGGGGAGCTGTTTTTT	CASTTTSGSFGELFF
NA	TRBV6-5	NA	TRBJ1-2	TGTGCCAGCAGCCACGGACAGATCTATGGCTACACCTTC	CASSHGQIYGYTF
NA	TRBV5-6	NA	TRBJ2-2	TGTGCCAGCAGCGCGTCAGTAACATTCGGGGAGCTGTTTTTT	CASSASVTFGELFF
NA	TRBV5-1	NA	TRBJ1-1	TGCGCCAGCAAAGAAAGGGGTATGAACACTGAAGCTTTCTTT	CASKERGMNTEAFF
NA	TRBV9	NA	TRBJ1-2	TGTGCCAGCTACTTAGCGGGGCTGGATAGTGGCTACACCTTC	CASYLAGLDSGYTF
NA	TRBV5-8	NA	TRBJ1-5	TGTGCCAGCAGCTCGGACAGAGACAATCAGCCCCAGCATTTT	CASSSDRDNQPQHF